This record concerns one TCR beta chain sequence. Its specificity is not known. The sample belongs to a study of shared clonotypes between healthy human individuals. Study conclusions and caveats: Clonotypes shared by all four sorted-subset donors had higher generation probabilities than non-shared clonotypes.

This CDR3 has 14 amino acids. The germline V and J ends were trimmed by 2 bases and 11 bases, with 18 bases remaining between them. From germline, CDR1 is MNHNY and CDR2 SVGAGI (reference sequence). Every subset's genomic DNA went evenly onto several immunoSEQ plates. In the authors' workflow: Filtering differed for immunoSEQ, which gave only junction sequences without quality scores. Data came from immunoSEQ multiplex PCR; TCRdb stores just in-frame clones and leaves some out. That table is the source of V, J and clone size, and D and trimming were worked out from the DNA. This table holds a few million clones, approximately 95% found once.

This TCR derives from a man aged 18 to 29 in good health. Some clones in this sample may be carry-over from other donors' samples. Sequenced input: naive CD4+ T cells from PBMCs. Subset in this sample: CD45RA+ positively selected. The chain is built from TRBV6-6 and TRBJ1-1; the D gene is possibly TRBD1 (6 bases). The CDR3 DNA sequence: TGTGCCAGCAGTTACGATCACCAACAGGGAACGGCTTTCTTT. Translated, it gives CASSYDHQQGTAFF.